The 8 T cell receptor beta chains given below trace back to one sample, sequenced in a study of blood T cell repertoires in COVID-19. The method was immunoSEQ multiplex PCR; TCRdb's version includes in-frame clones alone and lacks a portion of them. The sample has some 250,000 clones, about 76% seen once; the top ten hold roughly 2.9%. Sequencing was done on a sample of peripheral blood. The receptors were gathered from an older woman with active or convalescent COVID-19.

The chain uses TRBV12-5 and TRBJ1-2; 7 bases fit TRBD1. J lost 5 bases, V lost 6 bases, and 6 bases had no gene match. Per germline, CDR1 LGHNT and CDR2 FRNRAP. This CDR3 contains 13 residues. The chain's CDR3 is CASGQTGDYGYTF. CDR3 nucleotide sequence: TGTGCTAGTGGGCAAACAGGGGATTATGGCTACACCTTC.

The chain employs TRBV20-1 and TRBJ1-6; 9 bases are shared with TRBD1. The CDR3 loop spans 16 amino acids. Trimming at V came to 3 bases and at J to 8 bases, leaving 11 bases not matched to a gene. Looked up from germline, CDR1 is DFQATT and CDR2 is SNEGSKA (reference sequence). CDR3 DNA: TGCAGTGCTAGTTCCTCCGGGACAGGGCCATATTCACCCCTCCACTTT. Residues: CSASSSGTGPYSPLHF.

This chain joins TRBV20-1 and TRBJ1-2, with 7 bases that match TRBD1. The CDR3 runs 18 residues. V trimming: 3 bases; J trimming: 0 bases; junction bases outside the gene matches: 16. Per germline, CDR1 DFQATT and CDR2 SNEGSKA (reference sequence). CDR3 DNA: TGCAGTGCTAGTGCCTTGGGGCAGGGGGTAGGAGCTAACTATGGCTACACCTTC. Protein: CSASALGQGVGANYGYTF.

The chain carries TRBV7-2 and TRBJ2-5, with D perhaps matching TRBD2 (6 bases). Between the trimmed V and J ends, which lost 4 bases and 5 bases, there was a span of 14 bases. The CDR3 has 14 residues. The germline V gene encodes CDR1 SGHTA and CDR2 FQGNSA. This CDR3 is CASSSPTSRETQYF. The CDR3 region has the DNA TGTGCCAGCAGCTCCCCGACTAGTAGGGAGACCCAGTACTTC.

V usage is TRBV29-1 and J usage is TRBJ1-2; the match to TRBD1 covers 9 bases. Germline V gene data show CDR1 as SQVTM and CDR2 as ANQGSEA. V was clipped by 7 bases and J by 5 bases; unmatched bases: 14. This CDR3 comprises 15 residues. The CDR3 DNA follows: TGCAGCGGGACCCACTGGGACAGGGAAGGGTATGGCTACACCTTC. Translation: CSGTHWDREGYGYTF.

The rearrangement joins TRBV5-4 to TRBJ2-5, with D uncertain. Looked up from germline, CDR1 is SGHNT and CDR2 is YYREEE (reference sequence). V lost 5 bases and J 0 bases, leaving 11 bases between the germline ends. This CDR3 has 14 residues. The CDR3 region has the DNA TGTGCCAGCAGACAAGACACAAACCAAGAGACCCAGTACTTC. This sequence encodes CASRQDTNQETQYF.

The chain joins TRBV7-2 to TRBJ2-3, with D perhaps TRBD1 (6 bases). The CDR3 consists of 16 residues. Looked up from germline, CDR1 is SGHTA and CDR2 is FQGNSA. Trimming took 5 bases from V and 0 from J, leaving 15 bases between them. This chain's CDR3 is CASSKRTASSTDTQYF. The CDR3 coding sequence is TGTGCCAGCAGCAAACGGACAGCCTCTAGCACAGATACGCAGTATTTT.

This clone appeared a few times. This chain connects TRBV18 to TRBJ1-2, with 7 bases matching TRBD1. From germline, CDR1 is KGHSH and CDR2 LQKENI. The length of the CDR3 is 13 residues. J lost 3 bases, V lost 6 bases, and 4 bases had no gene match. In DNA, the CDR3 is TGTGCCAGCTCGCGCGGGACAGACTATGGCTACACCTTC. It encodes CASSRGTDYGYTF.